These 2 T cell receptor beta chains share one sample of origin, sequenced in a study of blood T cell repertoires in COVID-19. This table comes from immunoSEQ multiplex PCR, and its TCRdb copy is limited to in-frame clones, with some not included. The sample holds fewer than 500,000 clones, about 87% seen once. Sequencing input: peripheral blood. Source of these receptors: a man in his late teens or twenties with COVID-19, enrolled during active disease.

CDR3 nucleotides: TGTGCCAGCGGCAGGGAGGACTATAATGAGCAGTTCTTC. Its protein is CASGREDYNEQFF. The chain is built from TRBV2 and TRBJ2-1; a weak D match, TRBD2 (6 bases). V was trimmed by 8 bases and J by 7 bases, leaving 15 bases between them. This CDR3 region has 13 residues. Per germline, CDR1 SNHLY and CDR2 FYNNEI.

This clone occurred once. The V gene is TRBV9, the J gene TRBJ1-2, with 7 bases lining up with TRBD1. Looked up from germline, CDR1 is SGDLS and CDR2 is YYNGEE. The CDR3 is made up of 16 amino acids. J gave up 1 base and V 3 bases, and 9 bases lay outside the gene matches. This chain's CDR3 is CASSATGTENNYGYTF. The CDR3 bases are TGTGCCAGCAGCGCCACCGGGACAGAAAATAACTATGGCTACACCTTC.